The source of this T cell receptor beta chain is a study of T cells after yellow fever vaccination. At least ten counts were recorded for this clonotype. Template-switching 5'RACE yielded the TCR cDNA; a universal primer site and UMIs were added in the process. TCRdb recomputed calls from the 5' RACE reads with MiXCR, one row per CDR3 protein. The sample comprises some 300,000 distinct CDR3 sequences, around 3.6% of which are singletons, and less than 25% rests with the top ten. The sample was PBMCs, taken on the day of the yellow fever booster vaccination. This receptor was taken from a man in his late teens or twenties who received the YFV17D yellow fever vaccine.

CDR3 bases: TGTGCCAGCAGTATAGGACAGGGAAACATTCAGTACTTC. As protein: CASSIGQGNIQYF. The V call is TRBV6-1, the J call TRBJ2-4, with TRBD1 matching over 8 bases. CDR1 and CDR2 from the germline V gene are MNHNS and SASEGT. The CDR3 runs 13 residues. The J segment lost 6 bases and the V segment lost 5 bases, leaving 3 bases of the junction unmatched.